This T cell receptor (beta chain) came from a study of T cell responses to AZD1222 COVID-19 vaccine. Broader study findings: With two AZD1222 doses given, Spike-specific TCR breadth and depth both rose. Clonal diversity may have been underestimated, and the donors were mostly white British, with more females than males.

The table came from immunoSEQ multiplex PCR; TCRdb's copy has only in-frame clones and leaves some out. The sample includes some 180,000 clones, 80% to 95% of them seen just once. For this clone: What it binds is unknown.

The CDR3 totals 12 residues. Germline V CDR1 and CDR2: SGHRS, YFSETQ. Trimming took off 5 bases at V and 8 bases at J, with 8 bases between the two ends. V gene TRBV5-1 combines with J gene TRBJ1-6, with D uncertain. Sequences were derived from peripheral blood, sampled 28 days after the second AZD1222 dose. The source is an adult who received the AZD1222 COVID-19 vaccine. The CDR3 region has the DNA TGCGCCAGCAGTGAGTTTGATTCACCCCTCCACTTT. It codes for CASSEFDSPLHF.